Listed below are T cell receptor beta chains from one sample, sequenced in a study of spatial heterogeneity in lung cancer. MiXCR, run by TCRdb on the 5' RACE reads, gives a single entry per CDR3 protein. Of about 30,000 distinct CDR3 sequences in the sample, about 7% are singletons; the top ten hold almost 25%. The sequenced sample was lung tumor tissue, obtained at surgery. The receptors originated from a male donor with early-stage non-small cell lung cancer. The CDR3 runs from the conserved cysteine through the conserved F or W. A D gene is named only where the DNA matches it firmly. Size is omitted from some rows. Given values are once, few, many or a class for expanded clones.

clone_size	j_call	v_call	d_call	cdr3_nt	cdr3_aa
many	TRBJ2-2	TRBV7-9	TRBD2	TGTGCCAGCAGCCGCGAGTCTAGCGGGGGGAACACCGGGGAGCTGTTTTTT	CASSRESSGGNTGELFF
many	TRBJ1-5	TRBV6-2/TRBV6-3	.	TGTGCCAGCAGTTGGGCGGCTCGACAGCCCCAGCATTTT	CASSWAARQPQHF
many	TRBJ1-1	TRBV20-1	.	TGCAGTGCCAGTGGGGGAAACACTGAAGCTTTCTTT	CSASGGNTEAFF
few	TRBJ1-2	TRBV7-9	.	TGTGCCAGCAGCTTACGGGAGAGTACGAATGGCTACACCTTC	CASSLRESTNGYTF
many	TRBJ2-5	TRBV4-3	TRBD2	TGCGCCAGCAGCCAAGTGACTAGCGGGGGGGAGACCCAGTACTTC	CASSQVTSGGETQYF
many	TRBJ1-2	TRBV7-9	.	TGTGCCAGCAGCTCCCCGAAAGGGGAGCGTGGCTACACCTTC	CASSSPKGERGYTF
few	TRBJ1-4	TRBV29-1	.	TGCAGCGTGGCAAAAGGACATTTCGGCACTAATGAAAAACTGTTTTTT	CSVAKGHFGTNEKLFF
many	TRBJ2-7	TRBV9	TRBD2	TGTGCCAGCAGCTCCTCACCGGTCCCGACTAGCGGGGGCTACGAGCAGTACTTC	CASSSSPVPTSGGYEQYF
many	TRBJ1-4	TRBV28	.	TGTGCCAGCAGTCCCCAGCGGGCGGGGAACGAAAAACTGTTTTTT	CASSPQRAGNEKLFF
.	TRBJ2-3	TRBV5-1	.	TGCGCCAGCAGTGAGGGAGGAGCGCAGTATTTT	CASSEGGAQYF
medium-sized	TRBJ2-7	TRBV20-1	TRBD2	TGCAGTGCCCCAGCGGGGAACTCCTACGAGCAGTACTTC	CSAPAGNSYEQYF
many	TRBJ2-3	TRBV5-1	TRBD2	TGCGCCAGCAGCCTCTACGGGACTAGCGGCACAGATACGCAGTATTTT	CASSLYGTSGTDTQYF
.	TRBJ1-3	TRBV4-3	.	TGCGCCAGCAGCCAAGATCGGGCTCAGGCTGGAAACACCATATATTTT	CASSQDRAQAGNTIYF
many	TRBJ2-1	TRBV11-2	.	TGTGCCAGCAGCTTAGGCCCCGGGACTCTCAATGAGCAGTTCTTC	CASSLGPGTLNEQFF
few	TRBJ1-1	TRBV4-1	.	TGCGCCAGCAGCCATGTACGGGGAAGCACTGAAGCTTTCTTT	CASSHVRGSTEAFF
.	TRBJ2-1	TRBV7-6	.	TGTGCCAGCAGCTTATCGGCAGGGAGCTCCTACAATGAGCAGTTCTTC	CASSLSAGSSYNEQFF
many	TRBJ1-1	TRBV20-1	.	TGCAGTGCTAGAGATACCGGGTCCCACACTGAAGCTTTCTTT	CSARDTGSHTEAFF
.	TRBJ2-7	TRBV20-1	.	TGCAGTGCTAGCAACCCCGGACTCTACGAGCAGTACTTC	CSASNPGLYEQYF
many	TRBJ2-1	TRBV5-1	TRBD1	TGCGCCAGCAGCTTGGCACAGGGGAGCTACAATGAGCAGTTCTTC	CASSLAQGSYNEQFF
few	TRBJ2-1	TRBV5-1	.	TGCGCCAGCAGCTTGTCCGCCTGGGTCAATGAGCAGTTCTTC	CASSLSAWVNEQFF
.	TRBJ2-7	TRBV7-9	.	TGTGCCAGCAGCCCTACAGGCCTAGAGCAGTACTTC	CASSPTGLEQYF
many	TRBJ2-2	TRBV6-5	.	TGTGCCAGCAGACAGATGTCTTCGGCCGGGGAGCTGTTTTTT	CASRQMSSAGELFF
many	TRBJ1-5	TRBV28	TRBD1	TGTGCCAGCAGTTCATCAGGGGGGGGTCAGCCCCAGCATTTT	CASSSSGGGQPQHF
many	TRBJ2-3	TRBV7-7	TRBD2	TGTGCCAGCAGCCTTAGCCGACTAGCGGGGGACACAGATACGCAGTATTTT	CASSLSRLAGDTDTQYF
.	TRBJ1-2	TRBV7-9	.	TGTGCCAGCAGCTTCCTAGGGAAACATGGCTACACCTTC	CASSFLGKHGYTF
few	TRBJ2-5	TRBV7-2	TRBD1	TGTGCCAGCAGCTTACAGGGGGCTGTTGGAGAGACCCAGTACTTC	CASSLQGAVGETQYF
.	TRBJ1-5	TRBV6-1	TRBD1	TGTGCCAGTACAGGGGGCCCATATAGCAATCAGCCCCAGCATTTT	CASTGGPYSNQPQHF
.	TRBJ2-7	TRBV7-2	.	TGTGCCAGCAGCTCTACCGGCTGGAGCTCCTACGAGCAGTACTTC	CASSSTGWSSYEQYF
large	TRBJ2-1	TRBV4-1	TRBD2	TGCGCCAGCAGCCAAGAGGTTGGGCTAGCGGGGTCTAGCTCCTACAATGAGCAGTTCTTC	CASSQEVGLAGSSSYNEQFF
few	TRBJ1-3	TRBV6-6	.	TGTGCCAGCACCCTTACCGGGGAAACTGGAAACACCATATATTTT	CASTLTGETGNTIYF
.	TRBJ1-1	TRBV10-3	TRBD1	TGTGCCATCAGTGACCCCAGGGGGAGCGACACTGAAGCTTTCTTT	CAISDPRGSDTEAFF
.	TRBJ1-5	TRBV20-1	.	TGCAGTGCTTTTCGAGGGGGGGAGAACCAGCCCCAGCATTTT	CSAFRGGENQPQHF
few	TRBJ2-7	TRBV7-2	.	TGTGCCAGCAGCCTCGTTCGGGGGAATTTGTACGAGCAGTACTTC	CASSLVRGNLYEQYF
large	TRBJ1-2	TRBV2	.	TGTGCCAGCACTGTGGACAGCTATGGCTACACCTTC	CASTVDSYGYTF
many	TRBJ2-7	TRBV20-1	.	TGCAGTGCTAGAGAGCCAGGACTCCTACTGGCTAGGGCGACGCACGAGCAGTACTTC	CSAREPGLLLARATHEQYF
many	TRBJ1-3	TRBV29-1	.	TGCAGCGTTGGACGGGGAAACACCATATATTTT	CSVGRGNTIYF
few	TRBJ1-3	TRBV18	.	TGTGCCAGCTCACCTCCGGGACCGGCAGCTGGAAACACCATATATTTT	CASSPPGPAAGNTIYF
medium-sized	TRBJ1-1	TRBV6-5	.	TGTGCCAGCAGTTTCGGGACGCCGGCCGCTGAAGCTTTCTTT	CASSFGTPAAEAFF
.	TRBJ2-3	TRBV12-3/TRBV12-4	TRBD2	TGTGCCAGCAGGGTGGGACTAGCGACAGATACGCAGTATTTT	CASRVGLATDTQYF
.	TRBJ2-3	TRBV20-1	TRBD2	TGCAGTGCTAGAGCCCTAGCGGGCACAGATACGCAGTATTTT	CSARALAGTDTQYF
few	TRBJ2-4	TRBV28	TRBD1	TGTGCCAGCAGTTTCACAGGGGCAGGCATTCAGTACTTC	CASSFTGAGIQYF
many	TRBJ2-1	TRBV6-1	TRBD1	TGTGCCAGCAGTGCCCCGACAGGGATTGGGTATCTGTTCTTC	CASSAPTGIGYLFF
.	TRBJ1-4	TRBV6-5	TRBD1	TGTGCCAGCAGTTACTCAGGGACAGGGGATGAAAAACTGTTTTTT	CASSYSGTGDEKLFF
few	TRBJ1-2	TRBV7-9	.	TGTGCCAGCAGCTTAATTACTGGGATAAATGGCTACACCTTC	CASSLITGINGYTF
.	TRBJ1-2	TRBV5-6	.	TGTGCCAGCAGCTTGGGAGGGCAGGATTATGGCTACACCTTC	CASSLGGQDYGYTF
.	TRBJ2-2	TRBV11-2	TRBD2	TGTGCCAGCAGCCACCCTAGCGGGGGCTCGAACACCGGGGAGCTGTTTTTT	CASSHPSGGSNTGELFF
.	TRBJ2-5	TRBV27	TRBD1	TGTGCCAGCAGACTCAAAGCCCGGACAGGGGGCGGGGAGACCCAGTACTTC	CASRLKARTGGGETQYF
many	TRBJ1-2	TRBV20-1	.	TGCAGTGCTAGAGTAGCGGTTCGCTATGGCTACACCTTC	CSARVAVRYGYTF
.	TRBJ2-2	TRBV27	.	TGTGCCAGCAGTTTATTCGGTTTTAGGGGCAGGGGCGACACCGGGGAGCTGTTTTTT	CASSLFGFRGRGDTGELFF